This is a list of T cell receptor beta chains from one sample in a study of spatial heterogeneity in lung cancer. From the 5' RACE reads, TCRdb called clonotypes with MiXCR, one entry per CDR3 protein. This table holds roughly 48,000 distinct CDR3 sequences, roughly 12% found once. This specimen was PBMCs, taken at surgery. Every receptor here comes from a female donor with early-stage non-small cell lung cancer. The CDR3 runs from the conserved cysteine through the conserved F or W. The order of the fields is CDR3 protein, CDR3 DNA, clone size, D gene, J gene, V gene. A D gene is named only where the DNA matches it firmly. For some rows the clone size is stated as once, few or many, or as a class when expanded; others skip it.

CASSRGSGADTQYF TGTGCCAGCAGCCGGGGTTCAGGGGCAGATACGCAGTATTTT many NA TRBJ2-3 TRBV12-3/TRBV12-4
CASSGQWTGTGELFF TGTGCCAGCAGCGGCCAATGGACGGGGACCGGGGAGCTGTTTTTT NA NA TRBJ2-2 TRBV7-2
CASSPTWGSGANVLTF TGTGCCAGCAGCCCGACATGGGGGTCCGGGGCCAACGTCCTGACTTTC NA NA TRBJ2-6 TRBV5-4
CASSPGQGWTEAFF TGCGCCAGCAGCCCGGGACAGGGGTGGACTGAAGCTTTCTTT many TRBD1 TRBJ1-1 TRBV5-1
CASSLGRTGWRSYNEQFF TGTGCCAGCAGTTTGGGCAGAACGGGGTGGCGCTCCTACAATGAGCAGTTCTTC many NA TRBJ2-1 TRBV12-3/TRBV12-4
CASSLVQADTQYF TGTGCCAGCAGCTTAGTTCAGGCGGATACGCAGTATTTT NA NA TRBJ2-3 TRBV5-6
CASSFRQGGEAFF TGCGCCAGCAGCTTCCGACAGGGGGGTGAAGCTTTCTTT NA TRBD1 TRBJ1-1 TRBV5-1
CASSQVATGNILNTQYF TGCGCCAGCAGCCAAGTTGCGACCGGTAATATATTGAATACGCAGTATTTT NA NA TRBJ2-3 TRBV4-1
CASSGTPRGEQFF TGTGCCAGCAGCGGGACACCAAGGGGGGAGCAGTTCTTC NA NA TRBJ2-1 TRBV6-6
CSARDNRGRTGELFF TGCAGTGCTAGAGATAATAGGGGCAGAACCGGGGAGCTGTTTTTT few NA TRBJ2-2 TRBV20-1
CASSLRGNGYTF TGTGCCAGCAGTTTACGGGGTAATGGCTACACCTTC few NA TRBJ1-2 TRBV12-3/TRBV12-4
CASTLRGTHTGELFF TGTGCCAGCACCTTGCGGGGGACCCACACCGGGGAGCTGTTTTTT NA TRBD2 TRBJ2-2 TRBV27
CASSSLSGGADEQYF TGTGCCAGCAGTTCACTCAGCGGGGGGGCAGACGAGCAGTACTTC NA TRBD2 TRBJ2-7 TRBV27
CASSLGSGVINEQFF TGTGCCAGCAGCTTAGGTAGCGGGGTTATCAATGAGCAGTTCTTC NA TRBD2 TRBJ2-1 TRBV11-2
CASTPDRDNSPLHF TGTGCCAGCACCCCAGACAGGGATAATTCACCCCTCCACTTT few TRBD1 TRBJ1-6 TRBV6-5
CASSQPANTEAFF TGTGCCAGCAGCCAACCAGCGAACACTGAAGCTTTCTTT NA NA TRBJ1-1 TRBV4-2
CASSEGGTDTQYF TGTGCCAGCAGCGAGGGGGGCACAGATACGCAGTATTTT few NA TRBJ2-3 TRBV12-3/TRBV12-4